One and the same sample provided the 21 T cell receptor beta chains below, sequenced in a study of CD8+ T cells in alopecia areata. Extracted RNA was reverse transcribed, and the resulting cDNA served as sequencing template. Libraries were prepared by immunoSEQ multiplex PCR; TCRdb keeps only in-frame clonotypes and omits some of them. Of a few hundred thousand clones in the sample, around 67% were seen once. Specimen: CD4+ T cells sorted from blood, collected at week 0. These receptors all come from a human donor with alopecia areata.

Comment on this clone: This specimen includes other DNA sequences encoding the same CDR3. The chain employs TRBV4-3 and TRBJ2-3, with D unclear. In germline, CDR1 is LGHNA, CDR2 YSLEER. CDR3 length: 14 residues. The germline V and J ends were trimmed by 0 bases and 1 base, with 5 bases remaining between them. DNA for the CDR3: TGCGCCAGCAGCCAAGAGGCAGGCACAGATACGCAGTATTTT. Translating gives CASSQEAGTDTQYF.

This CDR3 is CASSLSDPETQYF. The CDR3 DNA is TGTGCCAGCAGCTTGTCAGACCCGGAGACCCAGTACTTC. The chain is built from TRBV5-6 and TRBJ2-5; D unresolved. Germline V gene lookup returns CDR1 SGHDT and CDR2 YYEEEE. V was trimmed by 1 base and J by 5 bases, leaving 9 bases between them. The CDR3 has 13 residues.

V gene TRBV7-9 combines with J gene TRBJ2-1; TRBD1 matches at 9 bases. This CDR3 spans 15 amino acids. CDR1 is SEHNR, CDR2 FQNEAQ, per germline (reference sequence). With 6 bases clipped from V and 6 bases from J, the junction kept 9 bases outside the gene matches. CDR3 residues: CASSRRGQGSNEQFF. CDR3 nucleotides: TGTGCCAGCAGTCGCCGGGGACAGGGAAGCAATGAGCAGTTCTTC. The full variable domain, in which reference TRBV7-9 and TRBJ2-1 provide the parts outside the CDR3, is DTGVSQNPRHKITKRGQNVTFRCDPISEHNRLYWYRQTLGQGPEFLTYFQNEAQLEKSRLLSDRFSAERPKGSFSTLEIQRTEQGDSAMYLCASSRRGQGSNEQFFGPGTRLTVL.

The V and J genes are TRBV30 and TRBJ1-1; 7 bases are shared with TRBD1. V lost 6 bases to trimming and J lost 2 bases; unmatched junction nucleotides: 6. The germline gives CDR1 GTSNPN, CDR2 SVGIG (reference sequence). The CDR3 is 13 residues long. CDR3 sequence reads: CACLGQPNTEAFF. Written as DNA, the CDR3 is TGTGCCTGCTTGGGACAGCCAAACACTGAAGCTTTCTTT.

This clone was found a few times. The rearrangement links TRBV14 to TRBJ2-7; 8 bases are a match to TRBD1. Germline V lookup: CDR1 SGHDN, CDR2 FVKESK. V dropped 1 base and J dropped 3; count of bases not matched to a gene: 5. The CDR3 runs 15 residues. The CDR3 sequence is CASSQATGVFYEQYF. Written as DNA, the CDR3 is TGTGCCAGCAGCCAAGCGACAGGGGTTTTCTACGAGCAGTACTTC.

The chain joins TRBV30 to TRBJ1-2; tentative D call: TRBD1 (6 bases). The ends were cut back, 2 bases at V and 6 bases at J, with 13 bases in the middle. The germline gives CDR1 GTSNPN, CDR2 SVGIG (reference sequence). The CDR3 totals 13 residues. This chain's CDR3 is CAWSQTGNHGYTF. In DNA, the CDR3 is TGTGCCTGGAGTCAAACAGGGAATCATGGCTACACCTTC.

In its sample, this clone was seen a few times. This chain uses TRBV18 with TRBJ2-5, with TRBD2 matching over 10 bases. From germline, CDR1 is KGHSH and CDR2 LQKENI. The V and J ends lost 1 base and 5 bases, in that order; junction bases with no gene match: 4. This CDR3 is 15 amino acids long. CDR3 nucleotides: TGTGCCAGCTCACCACTGAGCGGGGGGGCCGAGACCCAGTACTTC. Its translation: CASSPLSGGAETQYF.

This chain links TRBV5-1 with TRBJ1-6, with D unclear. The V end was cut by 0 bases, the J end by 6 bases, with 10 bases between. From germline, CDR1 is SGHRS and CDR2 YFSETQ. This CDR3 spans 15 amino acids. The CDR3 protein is CASSLDSVGNSPLHF. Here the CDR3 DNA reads TGCGCCAGCAGCTTGGATTCAGTAGGTAATTCACCCCTCCACTTT.

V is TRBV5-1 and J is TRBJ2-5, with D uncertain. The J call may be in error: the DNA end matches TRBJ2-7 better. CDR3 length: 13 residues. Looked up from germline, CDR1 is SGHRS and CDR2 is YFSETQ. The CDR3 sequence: CASSLDGSYEQYF. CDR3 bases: TGCGCCAGCAGCTTGGACGGATCCTACGAGCAGTACTTC.

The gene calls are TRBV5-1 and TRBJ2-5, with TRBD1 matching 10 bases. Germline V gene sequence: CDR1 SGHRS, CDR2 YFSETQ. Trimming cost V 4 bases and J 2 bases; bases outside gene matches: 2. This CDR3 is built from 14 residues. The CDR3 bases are TGCGCCAGCAGCCCGGGACAGGGGCAAGAGACCCAGTACTTC. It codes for CASSPGQGQETQYF.

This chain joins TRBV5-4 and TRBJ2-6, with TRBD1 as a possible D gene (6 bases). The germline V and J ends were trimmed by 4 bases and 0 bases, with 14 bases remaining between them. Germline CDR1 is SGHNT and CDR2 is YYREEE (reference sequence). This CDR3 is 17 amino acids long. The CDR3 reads CASSEGQFPSGANVLTF. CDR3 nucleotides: TGTGCCAGCAGCGAAGGACAGTTCCCCTCTGGGGCCAACGTCCTGACTTTC.

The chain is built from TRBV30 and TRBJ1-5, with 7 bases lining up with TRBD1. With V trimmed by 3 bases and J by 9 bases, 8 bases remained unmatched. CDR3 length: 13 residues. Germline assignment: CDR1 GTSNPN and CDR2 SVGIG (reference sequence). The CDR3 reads CAWSRDSGRPQHF. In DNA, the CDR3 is TGTGCCTGGAGCCGGGACAGTGGTCGGCCCCAGCATTTT.

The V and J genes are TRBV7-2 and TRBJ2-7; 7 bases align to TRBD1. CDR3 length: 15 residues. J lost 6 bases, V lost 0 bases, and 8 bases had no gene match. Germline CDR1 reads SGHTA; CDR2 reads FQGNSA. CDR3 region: CASSLAGRQGSEQYF. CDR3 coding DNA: TGTGCCAGCAGCTTAGCAGGCAGACAGGGCAGCGAGCAGTACTTC. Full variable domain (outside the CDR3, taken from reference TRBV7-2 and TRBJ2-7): GAGVSQSPSNKVTEKGKDVELRCDPISGHTALYWYRQSLGQGLEFLIYFQGNSAPDKSGLPSDRFSAERTGGSVSTLTIQRTQQEDSAVYLCASSLAGRQGSEQYFGPGTRLTVT.

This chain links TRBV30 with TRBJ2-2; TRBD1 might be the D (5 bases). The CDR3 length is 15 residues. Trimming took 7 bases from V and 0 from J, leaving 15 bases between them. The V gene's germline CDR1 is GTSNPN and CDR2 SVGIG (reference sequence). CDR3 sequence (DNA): TGTGCCTCACAGTACGGACAAGCGAACACCGGGGAGCTGTTTTTT. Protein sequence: CASQYGQANTGELFF. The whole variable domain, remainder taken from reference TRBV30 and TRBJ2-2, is SQTIHQWPATLVQPVGSPLSLECTVEGTSNPNLYWYRQAAGRGLQLLFYSVGIGQISSEVPQNLSASRPQDRQFILSSKKLLLSDSGFYLCASQYGQANTGELFFGEGSRLTVL.

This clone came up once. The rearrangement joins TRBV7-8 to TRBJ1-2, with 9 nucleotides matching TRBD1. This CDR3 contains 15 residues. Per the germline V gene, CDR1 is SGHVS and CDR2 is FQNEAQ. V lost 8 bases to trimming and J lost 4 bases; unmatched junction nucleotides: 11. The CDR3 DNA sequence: TGTGCCAGCTCCGGCGGGACAGGGCTTCCCTATGGCTACACCTTC. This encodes CASSGGTGLPYGYTF.

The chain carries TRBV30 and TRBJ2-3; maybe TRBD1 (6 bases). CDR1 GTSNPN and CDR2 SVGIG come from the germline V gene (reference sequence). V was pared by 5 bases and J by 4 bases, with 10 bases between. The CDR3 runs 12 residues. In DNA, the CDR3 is TGTGCCTGGGTGGACAGCCCAGATACGCAGTATTTT. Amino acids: CAWVDSPDTQYF.

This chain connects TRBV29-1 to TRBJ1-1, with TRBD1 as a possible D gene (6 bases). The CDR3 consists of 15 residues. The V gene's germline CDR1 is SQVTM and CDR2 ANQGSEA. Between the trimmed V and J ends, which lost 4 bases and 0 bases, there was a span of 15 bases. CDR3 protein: CSVAPGHLMNTEAFF. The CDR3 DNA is TGCAGCGTTGCGCCGGGACACCTTATGAACACTGAAGCTTTCTTT. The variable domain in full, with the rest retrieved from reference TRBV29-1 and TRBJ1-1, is SAVISQKPSRDICQRGTSLTIQCQVDSQVTMMFWYRQQPGQSLTLIATANQGSEATYESGFVIDKFPISRPNLTFSTLTVSNMSPEDSSIYLCSVAPGHLMNTEAFFGQGTRLTVV.

This chain's CDR3 is CAWSRQTNTEAFF. The CDR3 DNA follows: TGTGCCTGGAGTAGGCAGACTAACACTGAAGCTTTCTTT. V is TRBV30 and J is TRBJ1-1, with D uncertain. The V end was cut by 2 bases, the J end by 2 bases, with 9 bases between. Per the germline V gene, CDR1 is GTSNPN and CDR2 is SVGIG (reference sequence). This CDR3 has 13 amino acids.

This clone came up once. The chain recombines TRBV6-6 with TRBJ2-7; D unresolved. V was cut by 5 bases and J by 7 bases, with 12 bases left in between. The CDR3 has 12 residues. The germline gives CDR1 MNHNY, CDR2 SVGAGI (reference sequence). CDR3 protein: CASSPGRREQYF. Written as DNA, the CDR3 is TGTGCCAGCAGTCCCGGGCGTCGGGAGCAGTACTTC.

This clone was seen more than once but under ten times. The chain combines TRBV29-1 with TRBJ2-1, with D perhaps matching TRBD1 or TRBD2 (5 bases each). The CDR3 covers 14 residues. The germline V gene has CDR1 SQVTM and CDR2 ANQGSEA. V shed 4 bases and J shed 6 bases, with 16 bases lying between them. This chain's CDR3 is CSVGRNRPSNEQFF. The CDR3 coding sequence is TGCAGCGTTGGGAGGAACAGGCCATCCAATGAGCAGTTCTTC.

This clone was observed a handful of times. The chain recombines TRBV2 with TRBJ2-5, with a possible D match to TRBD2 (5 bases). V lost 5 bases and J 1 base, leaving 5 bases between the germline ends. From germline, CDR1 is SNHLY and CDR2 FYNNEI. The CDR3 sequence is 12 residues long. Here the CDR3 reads CASSRGQETQYF. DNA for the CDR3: TGTGCCAGCAGTCGGGGCCAAGAGACCCAGTACTTC.